The rows below give T cell receptor beta chains drawn from one sample of a study of blood T cell repertoires in COVID-19. Assay: immunoSEQ multiplex PCR; the TCRdb copy retains only in-frame clones and omits some. The table has about 180,000 clones, around 80% seen once. The sample was peripheral blood. The source of these receptors is a woman older than 75 with COVID-19, enrolled during active disease. The conserved cysteine and the conserved F or W are not part of the CDR3 here. The order of the fields is J gene, V gene, D gene, CDR3 protein. The D gene is left open where the match is weak.

j_call: TRBJ2-7; v_call: TRBV28; d_call: .; cdr3_aa: ASSNLLAGQY
j_call: TRBJ1-1; v_call: TRBV5-8; d_call: .; cdr3_aa: ASSWARRGTGTEAF
j_call: TRBJ2-5; v_call: TRBV7-8; d_call: .; cdr3_aa: ASSLAGDETQY
j_call: TRBJ1-4; v_call: TRBV2; d_call: .; cdr3_aa: ASGKTTLNEKLF
j_call: TRBJ2-7; v_call: TRBV5-1; d_call: .; cdr3_aa: ASSLDAPAEEQY
j_call: TRBJ1-5; v_call: TRBV7-8; d_call: .; cdr3_aa: ASSLDDTQPQH
j_call: TRBJ2-7; v_call: TRBV7-6; d_call: .; cdr3_aa: ASSFGEGSYEQY
j_call: TRBJ1-2; v_call: TRBV2; d_call: TRBD1; cdr3_aa: ASSLPGQRTYGYT
j_call: TRBJ1-6; v_call: TRBV2; d_call: .; cdr3_aa: ASSEESTRISPLH
j_call: TRBJ2-7; v_call: TRBV28; d_call: .; cdr3_aa: ASSLTGVSYEQY
j_call: TRBJ2-1; v_call: TRBV5-4; d_call: .; cdr3_aa: ASSGTRTLYNEQF
j_call: TRBJ2-5; v_call: TRBV6-1; d_call: TRBD2; cdr3_aa: ASSEMAGVLQETQY
j_call: TRBJ1-6; v_call: TRBV7-9; d_call: .; cdr3_aa: ASSLGERSPLH
j_call: TRBJ2-7; v_call: TRBV27; d_call: .; cdr3_aa: ASSQTSPFYEQY
j_call: TRBJ1-6; v_call: TRBV9; d_call: TRBD1; cdr3_aa: ASSTRTGVNSPLH
j_call: TRBJ2-7; v_call: TRBV19; d_call: TRBD2; cdr3_aa: ASTGLAGVYEQY
j_call: TRBJ1-1; v_call: TRBV18; d_call: .; cdr3_aa: ASYATGGNTEAF
j_call: TRBJ2-3; v_call: TRBV27; d_call: TRBD2; cdr3_aa: ASSFSSPGLALGDTQY
j_call: TRBJ2-1; v_call: TRBV3-1/TRBV3-2; d_call: .; cdr3_aa: ASSQDLGSLF
j_call: TRBJ2-3; v_call: TRBV18; d_call: TRBD2; cdr3_aa: ASSPIRPGTSGADTQY
j_call: TRBJ2-1; v_call: TRBV12-3/TRBV12-4; d_call: .; cdr3_aa: ASSLVRGNEQF
j_call: TRBJ1-6; v_call: TRBV11-2; d_call: TRBD1; cdr3_aa: ASSVDRPSPLH
j_call: TRBJ2-7; v_call: TRBV27; d_call: TRBD1; cdr3_aa: ASSSSGGERSYEQY
j_call: TRBJ2-5; v_call: TRBV11-3; d_call: TRBD1; cdr3_aa: ASSLDGGQGVRETQY
j_call: TRBJ2-1; v_call: TRBV4-2; d_call: TRBD2; cdr3_aa: ASSTLTSGGPYNEQF
j_call: TRBJ1-4; v_call: TRBV6-4; d_call: .; cdr3_aa: ASSDPHLPPYSGHVNEKLF
j_call: TRBJ2-7; v_call: TRBV28; d_call: .; cdr3_aa: ASSRTLLSYEQY
j_call: TRBJ1-1; v_call: TRBV15; d_call: .; cdr3_aa: ATRSTGLGTEAF
j_call: TRBJ1-5; v_call: TRBV7-9; d_call: TRBD1; cdr3_aa: ASSLEGQDQPQH
j_call: TRBJ1-2; v_call: TRBV18; d_call: TRBD1; cdr3_aa: ASSPGQGNSGYT
j_call: TRBJ2-2; v_call: TRBV9; d_call: TRBD2; cdr3_aa: ASSVGLAGTTGELF
j_call: TRBJ2-5; v_call: TRBV6-2/TRBV6-3; d_call: TRBD2; cdr3_aa: ASSPLAGGIQQETQY
j_call: TRBJ2-7; v_call: TRBV5-4; d_call: .; cdr3_aa: ASSPKTGAYEQY
j_call: TRBJ2-5; v_call: TRBV29-1; d_call: .; cdr3_aa: SVRRYSASQETQY
j_call: TRBJ2-6; v_call: TRBV6-5; d_call: TRBD1; cdr3_aa: ASSRTGSGANVLT
j_call: TRBJ1-1; v_call: TRBV7-2; d_call: .; cdr3_aa: ASSWEGLTEAF
j_call: TRBJ2-7; v_call: TRBV7-8; d_call: .; cdr3_aa: ASSLGRFSYEQY
j_call: TRBJ1-4; v_call: TRBV4-2; d_call: TRBD1; cdr3_aa: ASRDRGFEKLF
j_call: TRBJ1-1; v_call: TRBV29-1; d_call: .; cdr3_aa: SVEDPSTVRTEAF
j_call: TRBJ2-5; v_call: TRBV27; d_call: .; cdr3_aa: ASREVVQGETQY
j_call: TRBJ2-3; v_call: TRBV29-1; d_call: .; cdr3_aa: SVEDPVDTQY
j_call: TRBJ1-6; v_call: TRBV3-1/TRBV3-2; d_call: TRBD1; cdr3_aa: ASSQDTPGQPRSSYNSPLH
j_call: TRBJ2-3; v_call: TRBV20-1; d_call: .; cdr3_aa: SASWVWASGTDTQY
j_call: TRBJ1-4; v_call: TRBV30; d_call: .; cdr3_aa: AWRTRNEKLF
j_call: TRBJ2-3; v_call: TRBV19; d_call: TRBD2; cdr3_aa: ASSMGGADTQY
j_call: TRBJ2-4; v_call: TRBV2; d_call: TRBD1; cdr3_aa: ASTRDRKNIQY
j_call: TRBJ2-1; v_call: TRBV5-1; d_call: TRBD2; cdr3_aa: ASSLVAGGGDEQF
j_call: TRBJ2-5; v_call: TRBV27; d_call: TRBD1; cdr3_aa: ASSSTGGWQETQY
j_call: TRBJ2-7; v_call: TRBV5-4; d_call: TRBD2; cdr3_aa: ASSSKSGSWHEQY
j_call: TRBJ2-7; v_call: TRBV7-6; d_call: TRBD2; cdr3_aa: ASSLGGYTSSGSAYEQY
j_call: TRBJ2-3; v_call: TRBV11-3; d_call: TRBD1; cdr3_aa: ASSLALDRAIRDTQY
j_call: TRBJ2-7; v_call: TRBV7-8; d_call: TRBD2; cdr3_aa: ASSLPFGRGDEQY
j_call: TRBJ2-7; v_call: TRBV25-1; d_call: .; cdr3_aa: ASSASYEQY
j_call: TRBJ2-5; v_call: TRBV11-2; d_call: TRBD2; cdr3_aa: ASSSAGGETQY